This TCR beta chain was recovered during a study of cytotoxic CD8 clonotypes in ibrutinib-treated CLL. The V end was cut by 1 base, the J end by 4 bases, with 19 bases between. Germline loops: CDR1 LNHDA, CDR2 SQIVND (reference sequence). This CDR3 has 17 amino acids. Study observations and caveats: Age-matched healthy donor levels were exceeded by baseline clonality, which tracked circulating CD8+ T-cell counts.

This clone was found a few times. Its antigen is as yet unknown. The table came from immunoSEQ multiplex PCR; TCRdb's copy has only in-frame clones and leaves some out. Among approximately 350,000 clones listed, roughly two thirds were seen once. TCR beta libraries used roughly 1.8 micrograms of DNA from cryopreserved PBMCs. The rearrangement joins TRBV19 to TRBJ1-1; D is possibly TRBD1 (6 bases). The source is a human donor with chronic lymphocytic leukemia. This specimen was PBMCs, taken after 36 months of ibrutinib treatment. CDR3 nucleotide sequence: TGTGCCAGTAGTATAGGGCCTCCCGGGGGCGCGGGCACTGAAGCTTTCTTT. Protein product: CASSIGPPGGAGTEAFF.